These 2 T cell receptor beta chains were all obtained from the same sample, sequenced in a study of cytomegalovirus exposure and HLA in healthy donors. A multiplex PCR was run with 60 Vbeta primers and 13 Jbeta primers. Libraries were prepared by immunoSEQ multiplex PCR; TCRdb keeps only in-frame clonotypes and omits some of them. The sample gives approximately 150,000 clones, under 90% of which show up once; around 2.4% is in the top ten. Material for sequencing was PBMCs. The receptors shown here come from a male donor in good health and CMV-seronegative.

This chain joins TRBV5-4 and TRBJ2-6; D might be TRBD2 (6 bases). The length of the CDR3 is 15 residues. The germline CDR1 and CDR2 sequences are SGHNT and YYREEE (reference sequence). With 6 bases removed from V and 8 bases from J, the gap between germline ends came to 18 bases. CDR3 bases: TGTGCCAGCACTACAAGGGACTTCCGTCCCAACGTCCTGACTTTC. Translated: CASTTRDFRPNVLTF.

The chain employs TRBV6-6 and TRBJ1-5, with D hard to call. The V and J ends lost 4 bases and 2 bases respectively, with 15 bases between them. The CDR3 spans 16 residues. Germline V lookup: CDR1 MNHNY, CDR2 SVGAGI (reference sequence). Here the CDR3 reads CASSSNAALGNQPQHF. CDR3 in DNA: TGTGCCAGCAGTTCGAACGCGGCTCTGGGCAATCAGCCCCAGCATTTT.